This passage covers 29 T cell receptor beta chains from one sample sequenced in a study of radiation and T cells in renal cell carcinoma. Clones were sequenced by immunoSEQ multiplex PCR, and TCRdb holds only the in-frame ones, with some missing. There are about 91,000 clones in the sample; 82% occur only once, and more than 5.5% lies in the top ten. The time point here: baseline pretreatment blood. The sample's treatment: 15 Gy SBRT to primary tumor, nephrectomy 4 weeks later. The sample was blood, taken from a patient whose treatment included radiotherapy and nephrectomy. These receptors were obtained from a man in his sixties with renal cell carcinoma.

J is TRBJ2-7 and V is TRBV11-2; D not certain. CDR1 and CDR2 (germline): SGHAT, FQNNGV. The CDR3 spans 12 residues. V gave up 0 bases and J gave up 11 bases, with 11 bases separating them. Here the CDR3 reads CASSLDGGDKYF. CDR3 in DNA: TGTGCCAGCAGCTTAGATGGCGGTGACAAGTACTTC. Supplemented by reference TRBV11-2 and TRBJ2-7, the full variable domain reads EAGVAQSPRYKIIEKRQSVAFWCNPISGHATLYWYQQILGQGPKLLIQFQNNGVVDDSQLPKDRFSAERLKGVDSTLKIQPAKLEDSAVYLCASSLDGGDKYFGPGTRLTVT.

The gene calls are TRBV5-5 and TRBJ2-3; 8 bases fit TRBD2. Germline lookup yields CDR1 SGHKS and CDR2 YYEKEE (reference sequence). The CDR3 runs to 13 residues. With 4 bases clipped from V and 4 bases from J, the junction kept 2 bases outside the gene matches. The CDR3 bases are TGTGCCAGCAGCCCGGGGGGGGCAGATACGCAGTATTTT. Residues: CASSPGGADTQYF.

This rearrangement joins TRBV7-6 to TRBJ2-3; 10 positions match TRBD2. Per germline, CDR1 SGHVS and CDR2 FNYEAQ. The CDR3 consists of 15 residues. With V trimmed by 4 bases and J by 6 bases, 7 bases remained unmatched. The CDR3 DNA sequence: TGTGCCAGCAGCTGGCTAGCGGGAGAAGGGGATACGCAGTATTTT. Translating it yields CASSWLAGEGDTQYF.

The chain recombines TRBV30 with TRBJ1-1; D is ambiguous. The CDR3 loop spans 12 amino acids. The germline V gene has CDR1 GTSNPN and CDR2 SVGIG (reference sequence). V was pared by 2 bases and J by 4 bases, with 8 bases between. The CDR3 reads CAWSRTATEAFF. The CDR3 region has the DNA TGTGCCTGGAGTCGGACCGCCACTGAAGCTTTCTTT.

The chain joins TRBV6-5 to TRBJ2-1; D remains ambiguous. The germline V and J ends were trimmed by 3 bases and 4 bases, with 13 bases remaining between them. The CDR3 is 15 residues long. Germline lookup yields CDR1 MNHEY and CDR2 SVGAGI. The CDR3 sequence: CASSYVSLRYNEQFF. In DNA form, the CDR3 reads TGTGCCAGCAGTTATGTGAGCCTCAGGTACAATGAGCAGTTCTTC.

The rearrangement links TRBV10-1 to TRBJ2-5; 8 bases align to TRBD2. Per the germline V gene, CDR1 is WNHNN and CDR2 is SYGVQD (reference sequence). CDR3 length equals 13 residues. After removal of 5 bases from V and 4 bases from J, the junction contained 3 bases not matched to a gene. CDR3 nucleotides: TGCGCCAGCAGTACAGGACTAGCAGAGACCCAGTACTTC. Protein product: CASSTGLAETQYF.

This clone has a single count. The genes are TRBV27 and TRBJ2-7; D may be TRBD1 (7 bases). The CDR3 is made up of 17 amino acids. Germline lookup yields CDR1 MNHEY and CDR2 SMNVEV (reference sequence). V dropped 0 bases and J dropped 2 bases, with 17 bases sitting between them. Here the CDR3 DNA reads TGTGCCAGCAGTTTATCAGGGGGCGGGGATAGGGCCTACGAGCAGTACTTC. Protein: CASSLSGGGDRAYEQYF.

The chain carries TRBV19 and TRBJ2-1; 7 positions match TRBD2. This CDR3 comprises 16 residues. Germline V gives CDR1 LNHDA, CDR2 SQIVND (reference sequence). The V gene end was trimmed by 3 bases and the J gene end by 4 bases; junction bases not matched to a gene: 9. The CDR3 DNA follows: TGTGCCAGTAGTATGGGGAGTGGACTAGGATACAATGAGCAGTTCTTC. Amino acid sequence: CASSMGSGLGYNEQFF.

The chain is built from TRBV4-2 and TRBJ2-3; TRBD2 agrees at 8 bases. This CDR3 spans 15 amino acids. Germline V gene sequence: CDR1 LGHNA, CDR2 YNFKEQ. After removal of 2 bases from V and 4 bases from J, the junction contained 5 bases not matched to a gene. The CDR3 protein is CASSQRSGRSDTQYF. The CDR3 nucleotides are TGTGCCAGCAGCCAACGGAGCGGGAGATCAGATACGCAGTATTTT.

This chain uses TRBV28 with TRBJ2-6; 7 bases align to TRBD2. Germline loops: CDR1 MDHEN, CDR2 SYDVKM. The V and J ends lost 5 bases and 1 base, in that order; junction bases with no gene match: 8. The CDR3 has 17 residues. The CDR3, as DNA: TGTGCCAGCAGTGGCCCGGGACTATCATCTGGGGCCAACGTCCTGACTTTC. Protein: CASSGPGLSSGANVLTF.

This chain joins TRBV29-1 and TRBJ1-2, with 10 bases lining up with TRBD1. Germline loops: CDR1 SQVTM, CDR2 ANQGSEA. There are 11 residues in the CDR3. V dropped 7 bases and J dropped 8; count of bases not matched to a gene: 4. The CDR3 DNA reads TGCAGCGGCAAGACAGGGGGCGGCTACACCTTC. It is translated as CSGKTGGGYTF.

The CDR3 loop reads CAGGTARSGNTIYF. As DNA, the CDR3 is TGTGCCGGCGGGACCGCGAGGTCTGGAAACACCATATATTTT. This rearrangement joins TRBV7-9 to TRBJ1-3, with TRBD1 as a possible D gene (5 bases). Deletions cut 11 bases from V and 1 base from J, with 15 bases between. The CDR3 contains 14 residues. Germline-derived CDR1 and CDR2 are SEHNR and FQNEAQ (reference sequence).

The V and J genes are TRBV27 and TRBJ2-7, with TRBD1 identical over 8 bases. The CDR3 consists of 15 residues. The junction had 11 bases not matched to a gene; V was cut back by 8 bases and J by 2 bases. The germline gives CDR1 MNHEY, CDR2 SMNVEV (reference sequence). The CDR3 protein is CASGSGGEFAYEQYF. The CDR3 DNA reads TGTGCCAGCGGCTCAGGGGGCGAGTTCGCCTACGAGCAGTACTTC.

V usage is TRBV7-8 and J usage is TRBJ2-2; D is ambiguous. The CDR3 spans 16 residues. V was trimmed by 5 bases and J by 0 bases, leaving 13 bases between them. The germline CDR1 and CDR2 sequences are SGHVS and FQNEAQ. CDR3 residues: CASSPARASNTGELFF. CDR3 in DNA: TGTGCCAGCAGCCCCGCCCGGGCTTCGAACACCGGGGAGCTGTTTTTT.

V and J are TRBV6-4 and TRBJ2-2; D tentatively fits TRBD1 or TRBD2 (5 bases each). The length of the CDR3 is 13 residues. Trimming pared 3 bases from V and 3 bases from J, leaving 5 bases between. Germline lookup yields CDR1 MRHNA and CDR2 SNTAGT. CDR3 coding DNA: TGTGCCAGCAGTGAGGGGGACACCGGGGAGCTGTTTTTT. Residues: CASSEGDTGELFF.

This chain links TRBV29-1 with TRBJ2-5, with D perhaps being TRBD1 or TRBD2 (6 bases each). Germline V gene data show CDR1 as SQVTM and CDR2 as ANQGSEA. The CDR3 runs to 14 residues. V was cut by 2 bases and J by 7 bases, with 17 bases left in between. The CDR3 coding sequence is TGCAGCGTTGAACGGCCCTCGGGGGCTGGGACCCAGTACTTC. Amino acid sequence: CSVERPSGAGTQYF.

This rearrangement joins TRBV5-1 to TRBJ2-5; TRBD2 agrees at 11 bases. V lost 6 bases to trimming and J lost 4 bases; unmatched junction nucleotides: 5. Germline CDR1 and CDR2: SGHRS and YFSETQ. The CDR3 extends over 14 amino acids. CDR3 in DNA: TGCGCCAGCAACGCTGGACTAGCGGGAGAGACCCAGTACTTC. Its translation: CASNAGLAGETQYF.

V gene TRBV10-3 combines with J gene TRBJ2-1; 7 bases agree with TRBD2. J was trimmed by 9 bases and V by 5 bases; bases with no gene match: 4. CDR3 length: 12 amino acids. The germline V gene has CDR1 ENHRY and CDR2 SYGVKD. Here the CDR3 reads CAISSGLSEQFF. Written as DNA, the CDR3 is TGTGCCATCAGTTCGGGACTAAGTGAGCAGTTCTTC.

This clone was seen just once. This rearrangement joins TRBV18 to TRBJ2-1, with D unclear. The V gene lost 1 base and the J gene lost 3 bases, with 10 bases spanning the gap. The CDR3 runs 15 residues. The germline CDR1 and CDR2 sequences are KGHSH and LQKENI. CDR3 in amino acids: CASSPLGPLYNEQFF. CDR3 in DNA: TGTGCCAGCTCACCACTCGGACCACTCTACAATGAGCAGTTCTTC.

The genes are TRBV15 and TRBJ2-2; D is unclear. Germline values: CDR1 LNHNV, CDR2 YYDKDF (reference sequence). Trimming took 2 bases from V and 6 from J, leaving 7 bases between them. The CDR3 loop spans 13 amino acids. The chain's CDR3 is CATSRPPSGELFF. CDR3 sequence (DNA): TGTGCCACCAGCAGACCTCCGTCCGGGGAGCTGTTTTTT.

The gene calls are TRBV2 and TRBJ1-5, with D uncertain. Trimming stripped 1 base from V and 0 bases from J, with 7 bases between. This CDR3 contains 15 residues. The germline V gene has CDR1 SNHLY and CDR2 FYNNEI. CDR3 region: CASSEGGYSNQPQHF. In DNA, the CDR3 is TGTGCCAGCAGTGAAGGAGGGTATAGCAATCAGCCCCAGCATTTT.

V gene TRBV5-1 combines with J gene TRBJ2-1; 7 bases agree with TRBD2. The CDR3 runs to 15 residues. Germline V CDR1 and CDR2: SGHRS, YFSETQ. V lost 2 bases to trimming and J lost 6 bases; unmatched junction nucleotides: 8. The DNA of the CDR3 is TGCGCCAGCAGCTTCGGCGGGAGACCAAGCAATGAGCAGTTCTTC. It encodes CASSFGGRPSNEQFF.

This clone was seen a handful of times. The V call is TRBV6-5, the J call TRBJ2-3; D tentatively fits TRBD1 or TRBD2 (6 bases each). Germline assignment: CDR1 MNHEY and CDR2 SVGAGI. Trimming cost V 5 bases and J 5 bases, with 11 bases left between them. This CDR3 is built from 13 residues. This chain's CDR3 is CASSKRGVDTQYF. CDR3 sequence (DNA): TGTGCCAGCAGTAAAAGGGGGGTAGATACGCAGTATTTT.

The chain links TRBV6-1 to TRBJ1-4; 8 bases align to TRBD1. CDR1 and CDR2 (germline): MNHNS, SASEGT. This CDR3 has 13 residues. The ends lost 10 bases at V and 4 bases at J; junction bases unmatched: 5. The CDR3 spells CATAGQVNEKLFF. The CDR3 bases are TGTGCCACCGCGGGACAGGTTAATGAAAAACTGTTTTTT.

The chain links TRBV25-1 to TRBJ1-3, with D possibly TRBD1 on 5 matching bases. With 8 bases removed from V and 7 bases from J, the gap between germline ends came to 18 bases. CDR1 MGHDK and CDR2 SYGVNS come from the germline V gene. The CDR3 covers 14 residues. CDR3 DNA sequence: TGTGCCAGCGGTAACTTCGGGACGAGTAACACCATATATTTT. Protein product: CASGNFGTSNTIYF.

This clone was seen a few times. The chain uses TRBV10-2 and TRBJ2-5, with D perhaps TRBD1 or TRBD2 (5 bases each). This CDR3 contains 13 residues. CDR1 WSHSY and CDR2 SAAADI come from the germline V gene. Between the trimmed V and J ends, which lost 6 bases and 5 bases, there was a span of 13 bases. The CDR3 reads CASSGTYFETQYF. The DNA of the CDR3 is TGCGCCAGCAGCGGGACGTACTTTGAGACCCAGTACTTC.

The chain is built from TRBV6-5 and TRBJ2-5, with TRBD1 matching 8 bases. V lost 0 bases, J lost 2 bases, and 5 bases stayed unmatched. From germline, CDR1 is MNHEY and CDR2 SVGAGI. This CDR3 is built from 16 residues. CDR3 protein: CASSYSRTGRQETQYF. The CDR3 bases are TGTGCCAGCAGTTACTCGAGGACAGGGAGGCAAGAGACCCAGTACTTC.

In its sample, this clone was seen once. The CDR3 DNA follows: TGCGCCAGCAGCTTTGGACAGGCCCCAAGCACAGATACGCAGTATTTT. Protein: CASSFGQAPSTDTQYF. The chain carries TRBV5-1 and TRBJ2-3; 7 positions match TRBD1. Unmatched junction bases numbered 6, after V lost 2 bases and J lost 0 bases. CDR3 length: 16 amino acids. CDR1 and CDR2 from the germline V gene are SGHRS and YFSETQ.

DNA of the CDR3: TGTGCCAGCAGCTTAAGGGAGTACGGACTAGCGGGCCTTTCCTACGAGCAGTACTTC. Encoded protein: CASSLREYGLAGLSYEQYF. The chain carries TRBV7-9 and TRBJ2-7; 11 bases map to TRBD2. With 2 bases clipped from V and 1 base from J, the junction kept 13 bases outside the gene matches. The length of the CDR3 is 19 residues. The V gene's germline CDR1 is SEHNR and CDR2 FQNEAQ (reference sequence). Supplemented by reference TRBV7-9 and TRBJ2-7, the full variable domain reads DTGVSQNPRHKITKRGQNVTFRCDPISEHNRLYWYRQTLGQGPEFLTYFQNEAQLEKSRLLSDRFSAERPKGSFSTLEIQRTEQGDSAMYLCASSLREYGLAGLSYEQYFGPGTRLTVT.